The 22 T cell receptor beta chains below come from one sample, sequenced in a study of blood T cell repertoires in COVID-19. Sequencing used immunoSEQ multiplex PCR; TCRdb keeps in-frame clones, though not all of them. The sample has some 54,000 clones; about four fifths are singletons. Sequencing was carried out using peripheral blood. These receptors all stem from a woman older than 75 with COVID-19, enrolled during active disease.

This chain joins TRBV19 and TRBJ2-1; TRBD1 agrees at 7 bases. With 5 bases clipped from V and 7 bases from J, the junction kept 20 bases outside the gene matches. The CDR3 consists of 18 residues. The V gene's germline CDR1 is LNHDA and CDR2 SQIVND (reference sequence). Here the CDR3 reads CASSPRGQGVSIRNEQFF. For the CDR3, the DNA is TGTGCCAGTAGTCCCAGGGGTCAGGGGGTCTCCATTAGGAATGAGCAGTTCTTC.

The J gene is TRBJ1-6, the V gene TRBV30; D remains ambiguous. V was trimmed by 4 bases and J by 0 bases, leaving 4 bases between them. Germline CDR1 and CDR2: GTSNPN and SVGIG (reference sequence). CDR3 size: 13 residues. The DNA for the CDR3 is TGTGCCTGGACCTACTCCTATAATTCACCCCTCCACTTT. It specifies CAWTYSYNSPLHF.

V and J are TRBV28 and TRBJ2-7; D is undetermined. The CDR3 sequence is 14 residues long. V was cut by 5 bases and J by 10 bases, with 21 bases left in between. CDR1 MDHEN and CDR2 SYDVKM come from the germline V gene. CDR3 residues: CASSPLEHYIRQYF. DNA of the CDR3: TGTGCCAGCAGTCCCCTAGAACACTATATACGACAGTACTTC.

The chain is built from TRBV15 and TRBJ1-4; D unclear. Trimming left V 5 bases short and J 0 bases short, with 13 bases between. Germline-derived CDR1 and CDR2 are LNHNV and YYDKDF (reference sequence). This CDR3 contains 16 residues. The CDR3 DNA reads TGTGCCACCAGCCCAGCGGGCAGCGCAACTAATGAAAAACTGTTTTTT. Amino acids: CATSPAGSATNEKLFF.

The chain links TRBV24-1 to TRBJ2-1, with 11 bases matching TRBD1. This CDR3 region has 14 residues. Germline V lookup: CDR1 KGHDR, CDR2 SFDVKD. V shed 9 bases and J 5 bases; nucleotides not matched to a gene: 5. The CDR3 spells CATGGTGGNNEQFF. CDR3 nucleotides: TGTGCCACCGGAGGGACAGGGGGTAACAATGAGCAGTTCTTC.

The CDR3 loop is CASSLSAGGETQYF. In DNA form, the CDR3 reads TGTGCCAGCAGCTTGAGTGCGGGGGGGGAGACCCAGTACTTC. The chain has TRBV5-4 and TRBJ2-5, with 9 bases fitting TRBD2. The trim removed 1 base at V and 5 bases at J, leaving 3 bases unmatched. The CDR3 sequence is 14 residues long. Germline loops: CDR1 SGHNT, CDR2 YYREEE (reference sequence).

J is TRBJ2-1 and V is TRBV9, with 8 positions matching TRBD2. Trimming removed 5 bases from V and 4 bases from J; junction bases left unmatched: 8. Germline V lookup: CDR1 SGDLS, CDR2 YYNGEE. The CDR3 runs 15 residues. The CDR3 DNA is TGTGCCAGCAGTACCACTAGCGGAGATTACAATGAGCAGTTCTTC. This sequence encodes CASSTTSGDYNEQFF.

The chain couples TRBV7-9 to TRBJ2-6; 10 nucleotides match TRBD1. V dropped 2 bases and J dropped 0; count of bases not matched to a gene: 4. Germline V gene data show CDR1 as SEHNR and CDR2 as FQNEAQ (reference sequence). The CDR3 has 18 amino acids. CDR3 sequence: CASSLKGQGFSGANVLTF. In DNA, the CDR3 is TGTGCCAGCAGCTTAAAGGGACAGGGGTTCTCTGGGGCCAACGTCCTGACTTTC. The whole variable domain, remainder taken from reference TRBV7-9 and TRBJ2-6, is DTGVSQNPRHKITKRGQNVTFRCDPISEHNRLYWYRQTLGQGPEFLTYFQNEAQLEKSRLLSDRFSAERPKGSFSTLEIQRTEQGDSAMYLCASSLKGQGFSGANVLTFGAGSRLTVL.

V gene TRBV3-1 (or the pseudogene TRBV3-2) combines with J gene TRBJ2-5; D unclear. Germline CDR1 reads LGHDT; CDR2 reads YNNKEL (reference sequence). V was shortened by 1 base and J by 2 bases, with 5 bases between the two germline ends. The CDR3 has 13 residues. CDR3 amino acids: CASSQARQETQYF. DNA of the CDR3: TGTGCCAGCAGCCAAGCCAGACAAGAGACCCAGTACTTC.

This clone was seen a few times. The chain combines TRBV6-2 or TRBV6-3 with TRBJ1-1; D is perhaps TRBD1 (6 bases). This CDR3 region has 15 residues. CDR1 and CDR2 from the germline V gene are MNHEY and SVGEGT. V was pared by 4 bases and J by 2 bases, with 14 bases between. This CDR3 reads CASSLTGHSNTEAFF. CDR3 sequence (DNA): TGTGCCAGCAGTTTAACGGGACACAGTAACACTGAAGCTTTCTTT.

This rearrangement joins TRBV9 to TRBJ2-1, with a possible D match to TRBD2 (5 bases). Germline V CDR1 and CDR2: SGDLS, YYNGEE. The CDR3 has 15 amino acids. The ends were cut back, 0 bases at V and 0 bases at J, with 7 bases in the middle. As DNA, the CDR3 is TGTGCCAGCAGCGTAGGGACTGGCTCCTACAATGAGCAGTTCTTC. The encoded protein is CASSVGTGSYNEQFF.

V is TRBV2 and J is TRBJ2-7; 10 positions agree with TRBD2. V gave up 6 bases and J gave up 5 bases; unmatched junction bases: 7. CDR1 is SNHLY and CDR2 is FYNNEI in the germline V gene. The CDR3 has 14 residues. In DNA, the CDR3 is TGTGCCAGCAGCCCGGGACTAGCGTGGGACGAGCAGTACTTC. Translated, it gives CASSPGLAWDEQYF.

The J gene is TRBJ1-5, the V gene TRBV19, with 10 bases that match TRBD1. There are 15 residues in the CDR3. Trimming cost V 6 bases and J 2 bases; bases outside gene matches: 4. The germline CDR1 and CDR2 sequences are LNHDA and SQIVND (reference sequence). The CDR3 sequence: CASRIGTGGNQPQHF. CDR3 DNA: TGTGCCAGTAGAATTGGGACAGGGGGCAATCAGCCCCAGCATTTT.

This chain joins TRBV5-1 and TRBJ2-7; 11 bases are shared with TRBD2. Germline V gives CDR1 SGHRS, CDR2 YFSETQ. J gave up 7 bases and V 6 bases, and 9 bases lay outside the gene matches. The CDR3 runs 14 residues. The CDR3 bases are TGCGCCAGCAAAACTAGCGGGAGTCCTGGGGAGCAGTACTTC. Translated, it gives CASKTSGSPGEQYF. Full variable domain (remainder filled in from reference TRBV5-1 and TRBJ2-7): KAGVTQTPRYLIKTRGQQVTLSCSPISGHRSVSWYQQTPGQGLQFLFEYFSETQRNKGNFPGRFSGRQFSNSRSEMNVSTLELGDSALYLCASKTSGSPGEQYFGPGTRLTVT.

The V call is TRBV5-1, the J call TRBJ2-7; 8 bases align to TRBD1. Per germline, CDR1 SGHRS and CDR2 YFSETQ. The CDR3 totals 15 residues. Unmatched junction bases numbered 11, after V lost 3 bases and J lost 6 bases. This CDR3 reads CASSSPETGVLEQYF. As DNA, the CDR3 is TGCGCCAGCAGCTCACCAGAGACAGGGGTTCTCGAGCAGTACTTC.

The genes are TRBV10-3 and TRBJ2-7, with 8 positions matching TRBD1. This CDR3 comprises 12 residues. The germline V gene encodes CDR1 ENHRY and CDR2 SYGVKD. V trimming: 8 bases; J trimming: 7 bases; junction bases outside the gene matches: 7. The CDR3 here is CAISDRAVEQYF. CDR3 in DNA: TGTGCCATCTCGGACAGGGCGGTTGAGCAGTACTTC.

The genes are TRBV29-1 and TRBJ2-1, with D perhaps matching TRBD2 (6 bases). The ends were cut back, 4 bases at V and 0 bases at J, with 13 bases in the middle. The CDR3 extends over 15 amino acids. Germline V lookup: CDR1 SQVTM, CDR2 ANQGSEA. The CDR3 is CSVVPGGSSYNEQFF. CDR3 DNA: TGCAGCGTTGTTCCCGGGGGTAGCTCCTACAATGAGCAGTTCTTC.

The chain combines TRBV7-2 with TRBJ2-7; D may be TRBD2 (6 bases). Per the germline V gene, CDR1 is SGHTA and CDR2 is FQGNSA. The V end lost 4 bases, the J end lost 0 bases, and 13 bases lay between the germline ends. The CDR3 runs 15 residues. The CDR3 is CASSSRGGSSYEQYF. The DNA of the CDR3 is TGTGCCAGCAGCTCCCGGGGAGGAAGCTCCTACGAGCAGTACTTC.

This clone was seen a handful of times. This rearrangement joins TRBV28 to TRBJ1-6; weak D call: TRBD1 (5 bases). This CDR3 spans 13 amino acids. The V gene's germline CDR1 is MDHEN and CDR2 SYDVKM. V gave up 10 bases and J gave up 5 bases, with 12 bases separating them. The CDR3 coding sequence is TGTGCCATTGGGGAGGGACATAATTCACCCCTCCACTTT. The encoded protein is CAIGEGHNSPLHF.

The chain has TRBV3-1 (or the pseudogene TRBV3-2) and TRBJ1-2; TRBD1 matches 7 bases. The CDR3 sequence is 15 residues long. Unmatched junction bases numbered 6, after V lost 1 base and J lost 4 bases. Germline values: CDR1 LGHDT, CDR2 YNNKEL (reference sequence). This CDR3 reads CASSQARGSGYGYTF. The CDR3 coding sequence is TGTGCCAGCAGCCAAGCCAGGGGGTCAGGCTATGGCTACACCTTC.

In this sample, this clone turned up once. This chain connects TRBV6-6 to TRBJ2-1; D possibly corresponds to TRBD2 (7 bases). V was shortened by 8 bases and J by 5 bases, with 13 bases between the two germline ends. In germline, CDR1 is MNHNY, CDR2 SVGAGI (reference sequence). This CDR3 comprises 13 residues. In nucleotides, the CDR3 is TGTGCCAGCTTAAAAGGGGGGGACAATGAGCAGTTCTTC. Translating it yields CASLKGGDNEQFF.

This clone was counted between two and nine times. This chain connects TRBV2 to TRBJ2-7, with D possibly being TRBD2 (5 bases). The CDR3 is 13 residues long. Germline V gene lookup returns CDR1 SNHLY and CDR2 FYNNEI. Trimming shortened V by 5 bases and J by 7 bases, and 15 bases separated the two germline ends. The CDR3 is CASSRNKGGEQYF. In DNA, the CDR3 is TGTGCCAGCAGTCGTAACAAGGGCGGGGAGCAGTACTTC.